Here is one T cell receptor beta chain with its context. Its specificity is not known. Both 60 Vbeta primers and 13 Jbeta primers went into the PCR. This table comes from immunoSEQ multiplex PCR, and its TCRdb copy is limited to in-frame clones, with some not included. Of about 130,000 clones in the sample, roughly 10% were seen once. The germline CDR1 and CDR2 sequences are SNHLY and FYNNEI. Trimming removed 5 bases from V and 4 bases from J, with 15 bases in between. The CDR3 is 14 residues long. The data originate from a study of cytomegalovirus exposure and HLA in healthy donors. The overall study: Counted in an early data release were roughly 81 million unique TCRs from HLA-typed donors.

Study-wide results and caveats: The dataset shows that most TCR sequences were rare, while some public TCRs occurred in many donors.

The sample taken for sequencing was PBMCs. This chain uses TRBV2 with TRBJ2-7; D perhaps matches TRBD2 (6 bases). The TCR comes from a man aged 45-65 years in good health and CMV-seronegative. CDR3 sequence (DNA): TGTGCCAGCAGTCCGGGACTGCAACTTTACGAGCAGTACTTC. It specifies CASSPGLQLYEQYF.